The rows below give T cell receptor beta chains drawn from one sample of a study of glioma-infiltrating T cells. MiXCR was run by TCRdb on the multiplex PCR reads, yielding one entry per CDR3 protein. The repertoire consists of roughly 100,000 distinct CDR3 sequences, with approximately 39% occurring once and the leading ten covering 30% to 40%. Material for sequencing was glioma tissue, nonneoplastic brain tissue, or PBMCs (not recorded which). All receptors come from a human donor with low-grade glioma or glioblastoma, undergoing nonglioma brain surgery, or in good health (not recorded which). The CDR3 runs from the conserved cysteine through the conserved F or W. The D gene is left open where the match is weak. Only part of the rows carry a size: once, few, many, or a class if the clone is expanded.

D	V	size	J	CDR3	DNA
NA	TRBV27	NA	TRBJ2-2	CASSPIREPNIGELFF	TGTGCCAGCAGCCCCATCAGGGAGCCGAACATCGGGGAGCTGTTTTTT
TRBD2	TRBV4-2	many	TRBJ2-1	CASSQELAGVWNEQFF	TGTGCCAGCAGCCAAGAATTAGCGGGAGTGTGGAATGAGCAGTTCTTC
NA	TRBV6-2/TRBV6-3	many	TRBJ1-1	CASSTDRLNTEAFF	TGTGCCAGCAGTACAGACAGGTTGAACACTGAAGCTTTCTTT
NA	TRBV5-1	many	TRBJ2-3	CASSPTGNTDTQYF	TGCGCCAGCAGCCCTACAGGGAATACAGATACGCAGTATTTT
TRBD2	TRBV20-1	many	TRBJ2-5	CSARRLAGGLQETQYF	TGCAGTGCTAGAAGACTAGCGGGAGGACTCCAAGAGACCCAGTACTTC
NA	TRBV18	many	TRBJ1-5	CASSPPRVQGGNQPQHF	TGTGCCAGCTCACCACCTAGGGTGCAGGGAGGCAATCAGCCCCAGCATTTT
TRBD1	TRBV19	many	TRBJ1-2	CASSIGQGRSNYGYTF	TGTGCCAGTAGTATAGGACAGGGAAGATCTAACTATGGCTACACCTTC
NA	TRBV6-1	many	TRBJ2-3	CASSEQPTTDTQYF	TGTGCCAGCAGTGAGCAGCCTACCACAGATACGCAGTATTTT
NA	TRBV19	many	TRBJ1-3	CASSMIITGADTIYF	TGTGCCAGTAGTATGATCATCACAGGTGCCGACACCATATATTTT
NA	TRBV5-8	many	TRBJ1-2	CASSSSLRETYGYTF	TGTGCCAGCAGCTCGTCCCTCCGGGAAACCTATGGCTACACCTTC
NA	TRBV13	NA	TRBJ2-7	CASSVAAGGGEQYF	TGTGCCAGCAGCGTAGCCGCCGGGGGAGGCGAGCAGTACTTC
NA	TRBV18	many	TRBJ2-5	CASSPAETQYF	TGTGCCAGCTCACCAGCAGAGACCCAGTACTTC
NA	TRBV20-1	many	TRBJ1-4	CSAFRTDEKLFF	TGCAGTGCTTTTAGGACGGATGAAAAACTGTTTTTT
NA	TRBV6-2/TRBV6-3	many	TRBJ2-1	CASKSPKRDEQFF	TGTGCCAGCAAATCCCCAAAGAGGGATGAGCAGTTCTTC
NA	TRBV4-2	NA	TRBJ2-1	CASSFEVNEQFF	TGTGCCAGCAGCTTCGAGGTCAACGAGCAGTTCTTC
TRBD2	TRBV12-3/TRBV12-4	NA	TRBJ2-7	CASSRAGTSDYEQYF	TGTGCCAGCAGCAGAGCCGGGACTAGCGATTACGAGCAGTACTTC
NA	TRBV6-1	NA	TRBJ2-1	CASSEGGRGSSEQFF	TGTGCCAGCAGTGAAGGAGGGAGAGGGTCAAGTGAGCAGTTCTTC
TRBD1	TRBV20-1	many	TRBJ2-1	CSAPPPGQADNEQFF	TGCAGTGCCCCGCCCCCGGGACAGGCCGACAATGAGCAGTTCTTC
NA	TRBV6-4	many	TRBJ2-1	CASSASETNEQFF	TGTGCCAGCAGTGCTAGCGAGACCAATGAGCAGTTCTTC
TRBD1	TRBV9	NA	TRBJ2-2	CASSFLELGTGDYGELLF	TGTGCCAGCAGTTTTCTGGAGCTTGGGACAGGGGATTACGGGGAGCTGCTTTTT
NA	TRBV4-1	many	TRBJ1-1	CASSQDLAWGEAFF	TGCGCCAGCAGCCAAGATCTGGCGTGGGGTGAAGCTTTCTTT
NA	TRBV10-2	NA	TRBJ2-2	CASRAGVNTGELLF	TGTGCCAGCAGAGCGGGAGTTAACACAGGGGAGCTGTTGTTT
TRBD2	TRBV6-1	many	TRBJ2-1	CASSSLGLAGGVEQFF	TGTGCCAGCAGTTCCCTCGGACTAGCGGGAGGGGTTGAGCAGTTCTTC
TRBD2	TRBV10-3	many	TRBJ2-5	CATGTSGSQETQYF	TGTGCCACAGGGACTAGCGGGAGTCAGGAGACCCAGTACTTC
NA	TRBV2	many	TRBJ1-5	CASNREGDQPQHF	TGTGCCAGCAACCGGGAAGGGGATCAGCCCCAGCATTTT
TRBD2	TRBV29-1	many	TRBJ2-5	CSVVGGGETQYF	TGCAGCGTTGTGGGGGGGGGAGAGACCCAGTACTTC
NA	TRBV7-9	NA	TRBJ2-1	CASGSRDQEGGYNEQFF	TGTGCCAGCGGGTCTAGGGACCAAGAGGGAGGATACAATGAGCAGTTCTTC
NA	TRBV5-5	many	TRBJ2-5	CASRTTETQYF	TGTGCCAGCCGGACAACAGAGACCCAGTACTTC
TRBD2	TRBV27	many	TRBJ2-3	CATRPSGGATDTQYF	TGTGCCACCAGACCCAGCGGGGGAGCTACAGATACGCAGTATTTT
NA	TRBV6-2/TRBV6-3	once	TRBJ2-7	CASSYDRGFGYEQYF	TGTGCCAGCAGTTACGACCGGGGGTTTGGTTACGAGCAGTACTTC
NA	TRBV6-1	many	TRBJ2-3	CASSFGWLGADTQYF	TGTGCCAGCAGTTTCGGTTGGCTAGGCGCAGATACGCAGTATTTT
TRBD2	TRBV28	once	TRBJ2-1	CASSLIGAGEYEQFF	TGTGCCAGCAGCTTAATTGGGGCGGGAGAGTATGAGCAGTTCTTC
NA	TRBV25-1	many	TRBJ2-7	CASSDSYEQYF	TGTGCCAGCAGTGATTCCTACGAGCAGTACTTC
TRBD1	TRBV6-1	many	TRBJ1-5	CASNPGTAYNQPQHF	TGTGCCAGCAACCCCGGGACAGCCTACAATCAGCCCCAGCATTTT
TRBD2	TRBV5-4	many	TRBJ2-1	CASSLAAAGGNNEQFF	TGTGCCAGCAGCTTGGCGGCAGCGGGGGGAAACAATGAGCAGTTCTTC
NA	TRBV6-1	many	TRBJ1-4	CASRRKGTNEKLFF	TGTGCCAGCAGGCGAAAGGGCACTAATGAAAAACTGTTTTTT
NA	TRBV20-1	NA	TRBJ2-1	CSARLAFADELFF	TGCAGTGCTAGATTAGCGTTTGCCGATGAGCTGTTCTTT
NA	TRBV6-4	NA	TRBJ2-7	CASSVVSGAIYEQSF	TGTGCCAGCAGTGTTGTTTCGGGGGCTATCTACGAGCAGTCCTTC
NA	TRBV7-2	medium-sized	TRBJ1-1	CASTLGHINTEAFF	TGTGCCAGCACCTTGGGACACATAAACACTGAAGCTTTCTTT
NA	TRBV12-3/TRBV12-4	once	TRBJ1-1	CVSSFSLNTEAFF	TGTGTTAGCAGTTTTTCTTTGAACACTGAAGCTTTCTTT
NA	TRBV5-4	NA	TRBJ2-7	CASSSDRDTTLGQYF	TGTGCCAGCAGCTCGGACCGGGACACAACATTAGGGCAGTACTTC
TRBD2	TRBV3-1	many	TRBJ2-5	CASSLRTSGGQETQYF	TGTGCCAGCAGTCTTCGGACTAGCGGGGGACAAGAGACCCAGTACTTC
NA	TRBV28	NA	TRBJ1-5	CASSSNSNHDTEAFFGQDQPQHF	NA
NA	TRBV6-2/TRBV6-3	many	TRBJ2-3	CASSYSSFRTDTQYF	TGTGCCAGCAGTTACTCTAGCTTCCGCACAGATACGCAGTATTTT
TRBD1	TRBV20-1	NA	TRBJ1-2	CSARRTGDSGPYGYTF	TGCAGTGCTAGACGGACTGGGGACAGTGGACCCTATGGCTACACCTTC
TRBD2	TRBV7-2	many	TRBJ2-7	CASSLGGAGGYEQYF	TGTGCCAGCAGCTTGGGGGGAGCGGGAGGATACGAGCAGTACTTC
NA	TRBV4-1	NA	TRBJ2-1	CASSQDLLYNEQFF	TGCGCCAGCAGCCAAGATTTATTATACAATGAGCAGTTCTTC
TRBD1	TRBV6-2/TRBV6-3	NA	TRBJ1-2	CASSYWGQGVGYTF	TGTGCCAGCAGTTACTGGGGACAGGGAGTCGGCTACACCTTC
TRBD1	TRBV28	NA	TRBJ2-4	CASSPYGTETSKNIQYF	TGTGCCAGCAGTCCGTACGGGACAGAAACTTCTAAAAACATTCAGTACTTC
TRBD2	TRBV7-2	many	TRBJ2-7	CASSLVPSGGDEQYF	TGTGCCAGCAGCTTAGTACCTAGCGGGGGCGACGAGCAGTACTTC
NA	TRBV30	many	TRBJ2-3	CAWSIRGDTQYF	TGTGCCTGGAGCATACGGGGAGATACGCAGTATTTT
NA	TRBV7-9	many	TRBJ1-3	CASSLNQLGNTIYF	TGTGCCAGCAGCTTAAACCAGCTTGGAAACACCATATATTTT
NA	TRBV5-8	many	TRBJ2-1	CASSGARGKFWDEQFF	TGTGCCAGCAGCGGGGCCAGGGGCAAGTTTTGGGATGAGCAGTTCTTC
TRBD1	TRBV27	once	TRBJ1-6	CASSWDRNSPRHF	TGTGCCAGTAGTTGGGACAGGAATTCACCCCGCCACTTT
NA	TRBV28	NA	TRBJ1-2	CASGKTGRTNYGYTF	TGTGCCAGCGGAAAAACGGGTCGAACTAACTATGGCTACACCTTC